What follows are 25 T cell receptor beta chains derived from one specimen sequenced in a study of cytomegalovirus exposure and HLA in healthy donors. Use of 60 Vbeta and 13 Jbeta primers characterized the PCR. TCRdb keeps only in-frame clones here, not all; method: immunoSEQ multiplex PCR. This sample has 150,000 to 180,000 clones, with over 70% found just once. The sequenced sample consisted of PBMCs. Receptor source: a man aged 25 to 45 in good health and CMV-seropositive.

The CDR3 protein is CASSLYQEEYTQYF. The CDR3, as DNA: TGTGCCAGCAGCTTATATCAGGAGGAATATACGCAGTATTTT. The chain links TRBV7-6 to TRBJ2-3, with a possible D match to TRBD2 (5 bases). V was cut by 2 bases and J by 7 bases, with 13 bases left in between. CDR1 SGHVS and CDR2 FNYEAQ come from the germline V gene. CDR3 length: 14 amino acids.

The chain employs TRBV30 and TRBJ2-3, with D unclear. V lost 5 bases and J 4 bases, leaving 10 bases between the germline ends. Germline CDR1 GTSNPN, CDR2 SVGIG (reference sequence). There are 12 residues in the CDR3. The CDR3 DNA sequence: TGTGCCTGGGAGAAACGGGCAGATACGCAGTATTTT. Translating gives CAWEKRADTQYF.

The chain employs TRBV5-5 and TRBJ1-4; 10 bases are shared with TRBD1. Germline CDR1 and CDR2: SGHKS and YYEKEE (reference sequence). J was trimmed by 6 bases and V by 0 bases; bases with no gene match: 5. This CDR3 is built from 16 residues. The CDR3 protein is CASSLVGTGEHEKLFF. The CDR3 bases are TGTGCCAGCAGCTTGGTAGGGACAGGGGAGCATGAAAAACTGTTTTTT.

This chain joins TRBV6-1 and TRBJ1-1, with D possibly being TRBD1 (5 bases). The germline V gene encodes CDR1 MNHNS and CDR2 SASEGT. Trimming pared 4 bases from V and 5 bases from J, leaving 14 bases between. The CDR3 runs 14 residues. The CDR3 region has the DNA TGTGCCAGCAGTGGATCGACAGTTCTGACTGAAGCTTTCTTT. Its protein product is CASSGSTVLTEAFF.

The chain employs TRBV13 and TRBJ1-1, with TRBD1 matching over 10 bases. This CDR3 contains 17 residues. V trimming: 3 bases; J trimming: 6 bases; junction bases outside the gene matches: 13. Germline V gives CDR1 PRHDT, CDR2 FYEKMQ (reference sequence). The CDR3 region has the DNA TGTGCCAGCAGCTTCAGTGGGAGGGGACAGGGGTTTTCTGAAGCTTTCTTT. Its translation is CASSFSGRGQGFSEAFF.

This chain joins TRBV9 and TRBJ1-2; D perhaps matches TRBD1 (6 bases). Trimming pared 5 bases from V and 4 bases from J, leaving 12 bases between. This CDR3 region has 13 residues. From germline, CDR1 is SGDLS and CDR2 YYNGEE. CDR3 DNA sequence: TGTGCCAGCAGTACCGGACAGTTCTATGGCTACACCTTC. Protein product: CASSTGQFYGYTF.

The J gene is TRBJ1-2, the V gene TRBV6-5; 8 bases match TRBD1. The V segment lost 5 bases and the J segment 6 bases; nucleotides outside the gene matches: 8. The CDR3 is 14 residues long. Germline V gives CDR1 MNHEY, CDR2 SVGAGI. The CDR3 region has the DNA TGTGCCAGCAGTCGCCGGACAGGGTCAGATGGCTACACCTTC. Encoded protein: CASSRRTGSDGYTF.

This clone came up once. The chain combines TRBV11-2 with TRBJ1-1; D unresolved. The germline V gene encodes CDR1 SGHAT and CDR2 FQNNGV. CDR3 length equals 13 residues. V lost 6 bases and J lost 3, with 11 bases in between. The CDR3 loop reads CASSPNRDTEAFF. CDR3 sequence (DNA): TGTGCCAGCAGTCCTAACCGGGACACTGAAGCTTTCTTT. The full variable domain, completed using reference TRBV11-2 and TRBJ1-1, is EAGVAQSPRYKIIEKRQSVAFWCNPISGHATLYWYQQILGQGPKLLIQFQNNGVVDDSQLPKDRFSAERLKGVDSTLKIQPAKLEDSAVYLCASSPNRDTEAFFGQGTRLTVV.

The chain links TRBV5-1 to TRBJ2-2; D might be TRBD1 (5 bases). This CDR3 contains 13 residues. Looked up from germline, CDR1 is SGHRS and CDR2 is YFSETQ. V was shortened by 1 base and J by 6 bases, with 7 bases between the two germline ends. The CDR3 spells CASSLQGSGELFF. Written as DNA, the CDR3 is TGCGCCAGCAGCTTGCAGGGATCCGGGGAGCTGTTTTTT.

This rearrangement joins TRBV5-1 to TRBJ2-5; 9 bases align to TRBD1. This CDR3 spans 15 amino acids. Germline CDR1 reads SGHRS; CDR2 reads YFSETQ. V lost 2 bases and J lost 8; bases outside the gene matches: 10. CDR3 DNA: TGCGCCAGCAGCTTCACCCCGGGACAGGGCCTAACCCAGTACTTC. As protein: CASSFTPGQGLTQYF.

The rearrangement uses TRBV15 and TRBJ1-5; no definite D call. Germline lookup yields CDR1 LNHNV and CDR2 YYDKDF (reference sequence). The ends were cut back, 2 bases at V and 7 bases at J, with 9 bases in the middle. The length of the CDR3 is 13 residues. CDR3 region: CATSRTGEQPQHF. The CDR3 DNA reads TGTGCCACCAGCAGAACTGGAGAACAGCCCCAGCATTTT. The whole variable domain, filled in from reference TRBV15 and TRBJ1-5, reads DAMVIQNPRYQVTQFGKPVTLSCSQTLNHNVMYWYQQKSSQAPKLLFHYYDKDFNNEADTPDNFQSRRPNTSFCFLDIRSPGLGDTAMYLCATSRTGEQPQHFGDGTRLSIL.

The CDR3 loop is CASSPRGDNEKLFF. In nucleotides, the CDR3 is TGTGCCAGCTCACCCAGGGGAGATAATGAAAAACTGTTTTTT. The chain combines TRBV18 with TRBJ1-4, with D possibly matching TRBD1 (6 bases). The V gene's germline CDR1 is KGHSH and CDR2 LQKENI. Trimming cost V 3 bases and J 4 bases, with 9 bases left between them. The CDR3 totals 14 residues.

The chain uses TRBV28 and TRBJ2-7; 8 nucleotides agree with TRBD2. The germline V gene encodes CDR1 MDHEN and CDR2 SYDVKM. This CDR3 is 15 amino acids long. V dropped 6 bases and J dropped 1; count of bases not matched to a gene: 8. The CDR3 DNA is TGTGCCAGCAGAAGTGTCGGCGGGAGGTCCTACGAGCAGTACTTC. This gives the protein CASRSVGGRSYEQYF.

A single count supports this clone. The gene calls are TRBV2 and TRBJ2-1, with 7 bases that match TRBD1. From germline, CDR1 is SNHLY and CDR2 FYNNEI. The trim removed 8 bases at V and 3 bases at J, leaving 7 bases unmatched. This CDR3 has 14 amino acids. CDR3 sequence: CASWGTDNYNEQFF. CDR3 in DNA: TGTGCCAGCTGGGGGACAGATAACTACAATGAGCAGTTCTTC.

V gene TRBV28 combines with J gene TRBJ2-1, with 12 nucleotides matching TRBD2. Germline CDR1 reads MDHEN; CDR2 reads SYDVKM. V shed 2 bases, J shed 5 bases, and the junction held 16 bases outside the gene matches. The CDR3 is made up of 20 amino acids. The CDR3: CASSLIIWASGRGEDNEQFF. CDR3 nucleotide sequence: TGTGCCAGCAGTTTAATCATTTGGGCTAGCGGGAGGGGAGAAGACAATGAGCAGTTCTTC.

This clone has only one observation. V gene TRBV19 combines with J gene TRBJ1-5; TRBD1 aligns across 10 bases. V gave up 4 bases and J gave up 6 bases; unmatched junction bases: 12. Germline V CDR1 and CDR2: LNHDA, SQIVND (reference sequence). The CDR3 consists of 17 residues. The CDR3 nucleotides are TGTGCCAGTAGTAGGGGACAGGGGAAGGGTTCGGGTCAGCCCCAGCATTTT. This gives the protein CASSRGQGKGSGQPQHF.

This chain joins TRBV30 and TRBJ1-2; 7 bases are a match to TRBD1. This CDR3 is built from 11 residues. The germline V gene has CDR1 GTSNPN and CDR2 SVGIG (reference sequence). The trim removed 5 bases at V and 8 bases at J, leaving 5 bases unmatched. CDR3 loop: CAWGAGGGYTF. DNA of the CDR3: TGTGCCTGGGGGGCAGGGGGGGGCTACACCTTC.

This chain links TRBV6-5 with TRBJ1-3, with 9 bases that match TRBD1. CDR1 and CDR2 from the germline V gene are MNHEY and SVGAGI. Losses at the gene ends were 7 bases for V and 0 bases for J; bases not matched to a gene: 4. The CDR3 extends over 15 amino acids. CDR3 in amino acids: CASNRQGVSGNTIYF. The DNA of the CDR3 is TGTGCCAGCAACAGACAGGGGGTCTCTGGAAACACCATATATTTT.

The chain links TRBV19 to TRBJ1-1; D gene ambiguous. V was cut by 3 bases and J by 1 base, with 9 bases left in between. CDR3 size: 14 residues. The germline V gene encodes CDR1 LNHDA and CDR2 SQIVND (reference sequence). CDR3 in amino acids: CASSIGQENTEAFF. In DNA form, the CDR3 reads TGTGCCAGTAGTATTGGGCAAGAGAACACTGAAGCTTTCTTT.

This rearrangement joins TRBV29-1 to TRBJ2-1; weak D call: TRBD1 (5 bases). The CDR3 consists of 14 residues. Germline V lookup: CDR1 SQVTM, CDR2 ANQGSEA. The ends were cut back, 3 bases at V and 0 bases at J, with 9 bases in the middle. CDR3 protein: CSVDRQSSYNEQFF. The CDR3 coding sequence is TGCAGCGTTGACCGACAGAGCTCCTACAATGAGCAGTTCTTC.

The V call is TRBV21-1, the J call TRBJ2-7; TRBD2 is the table's D call and was not checked against the DNA. TRBV21-1 is deemed a pseudogene. The CDR3 length is 16 residues. CDR3: CASSKGRGIGSYEQYF. In DNA form, the CDR3 reads TGTGCCAGCAGCAAAGGGAGGGGAATCGGCTCCTACGAGCAGTACTTC.

Turning to this clone: This sample includes further DNA sequences coding for the same CDR3. J is TRBJ2-7 and V is TRBV5-6, with D possibly TRBD2 on 6 matching bases. CDR3 length equals 14 residues. Germline loops: CDR1 SGHDT, CDR2 YYEEEE. Trimming took off 4 bases at V and 7 bases at J, with 18 bases between the two ends. The CDR3 bases are TGTGCCAGCAGCCTTTGGGACTTAGACTATGAGCAGTACTTC. The encoded protein is CASSLWDLDYEQYF.

The chain employs TRBV28 and TRBJ1-5, with D perhaps TRBD1 (6 bases). CDR1 and CDR2 from the germline V gene are MDHEN and SYDVKM. This CDR3 is 14 amino acids long. V was trimmed by 7 bases and J by 6 bases, leaving 16 bases between them. The CDR3 protein is CASTGQPLIQPQHF. The CDR3 DNA follows: TGTGCCAGCACCGGACAGCCATTGATTCAGCCCCAGCATTTT.

The chain is built from TRBV7-9 and TRBJ2-5, with D perhaps TRBD1 (6 bases). Germline CDR1 and CDR2: SEHNR and FQNEAQ (reference sequence). The CDR3 is 13 amino acids. V lost 8 bases and J 5 bases, leaving 15 bases between the germline ends. The CDR3 nucleotides are TGTGCCAGCTCCAGGGGCGCCGACGAGACCCAGTACTTC. As protein: CASSRGADETQYF.

The table lists this clone with a count of one. The chain links TRBV5-1 to TRBJ2-1, with TRBD1 as a possible D gene (5 bases). Germline V gives CDR1 SGHRS, CDR2 YFSETQ. V lost 4 bases, J lost 1 base, and 12 bases lay in between. The CDR3 runs to 15 residues. The CDR3 region has the DNA TGCGCCAGCAGCGCCACGGACACATCCTACAATGAGCAGTTCTTC. This translates into CASSATDTSYNEQFF.